This T cell receptor (beta chain) is drawn from a study of patients and donors after allogeneic stem cell transplantation. This clonotype was counted at least ten times. TCRdb redid the calling of the RT-PCR reads with MiXCR, one entry per CDR3 protein. The data contain a few hundred thousand distinct CDR3 sequences, 14% of them singletons. Germline-derived CDR1 and CDR2 are MDHEN and SYDVKM. Trimming took 5 bases from V and 8 from J; bases not matched to a gene: 8. The CDR3 extends over 14 amino acids. Sample: blood, either unsorted or a sorted T cell fraction (not recorded which). This TCR was recovered from a human donor who was either an allogeneic HSCT recipient or a stem cell or donor lymphocyte infusion donor (not recorded which). It is not recorded whose cells these are; they may come from a transplant donor. This chain connects TRBV28 to TRBJ2-2; 7 bases align to TRBD2. The CDR3 sequence: CASSPPASGGELFF. For the CDR3, the DNA is TGTGCCAGCAGTCCCCCAGCTAGCGGTGGGGAGCTGTTTTTT. Full variable domain (rest looked up from reference TRBV28 and TRBJ2-2): DVKVTQSSRYLVKRTGEKVFLECVQDMDHENMFWYRQDPGLGLRLIYFSYDVKMKEKGDIPEGYSVSREKKERFSLILESASTNQTSMYLCASSPPASGGELFFGEGSRLTVL.